A single sample is the source of the 20 T cell receptor beta chains below, sequenced in a study of blood T cells in healthy people across ages. The use of a sample-barcoded 5' primer and a J-beta primer mix characterized a second PCR of about 7 to 12 cycles. TCRdb re-called the 5' RACE reads through MiXCR, storing one row per CDR3 protein. The repertoire holds about 780,000 distinct CDR3 sequences, with more than 25% as singletons. The same sample was also studied in work on T cells of mothers and their children.

Material for sequencing was blood. These receptors originate from a boy younger than 18 in good health.

This clonotype was detected only a few times. The rearrangement links TRBV5-1 to TRBJ2-5, with 9 bases identical to TRBD2. The J call may not be correct, given that the DNA end is closer to TRBJ2-1. The V gene's germline CDR1 is SGHRS and CDR2 YFSETQ. This CDR3 is 16 amino acids long. CDR3 DNA sequence: TGCGCCAGCAGTGGGCTAGCGGGGCCCAGGACCAATGAGCAGTTCTTC. As protein: CASSGLAGPRTNEQFF.

This clonotype was observed a few times. The rearrangement uses TRBV3-1 and TRBJ2-5; either TRBD1 or TRBD2 may supply D (5 bases each). CDR1 and CDR2 from the germline V gene are LGHDT and YNNKEL (reference sequence). V was trimmed by 5 bases and J by 6 bases, leaving 10 bases between them. This CDR3 contains 12 residues. The CDR3 sequence is CASSWDPQTQYF. CDR3 DNA sequence: TGTGCCAGCAGCTGGGACCCGCAGACCCAGTACTTC.

The sample holds a few counts of this clonotype. One end of the junction fails to match germline, which may point to a read error. This chain uses TRBV6-2 or TRBV6-3 with TRBJ2-3, with D possibly called TRBD1 or TRBD2 (5 bases each). CDR3 length: 12 residues. Per the germline V gene, CDR1 is MNHEY and CDR2 is SVGEGT. The DNA for the CDR3 is TGTGCCAGCAGTGCTAGGGGAGATGCGCAGTATTTT. Protein: CASSARGDAQYF.

This clonotype was detected a few times. The CDR3 is CSAKPRKIYRGGGDGYTF. The CDR3 nucleotides are TGCAGCGCAAAGCCGAGAAAAATTTACAGGGGAGGAGGCGATGGCTACACCTTC. The V and J genes are TRBV29-1 and TRBJ1-2; 7 nucleotides match TRBD1. Trimming removed 7 bases from V and 6 bases from J; junction bases left unmatched: 26. The CDR3 covers 18 residues. Germline assignment: CDR1 SQVTM and CDR2 ANQGSEA.

The J gene is TRBJ1-6, the V gene TRBV27; 7 bases match TRBD1. The V segment lost 6 bases and the J segment 10 bases; nucleotides outside the gene matches: 12. The germline CDR1 and CDR2 sequences are MNHEY and SMNVEV (reference sequence). The CDR3 loop spans 15 amino acids. The chain's CDR3 is CASSRKGGEGSPLHF. CDR3 nucleotide sequence: TGTGCCAGCAGCCGGAAAGGGGGCGAGGGATCACCCCTCCACTTT.

The rearrangement uses TRBV13 and TRBJ2-1; a weak D match, TRBD2 (5 bases). This CDR3 contains 13 residues. Germline V gene data show CDR1 as PRHDT and CDR2 as FYEKMQ (reference sequence). Between the trimmed V and J ends, which lost 8 bases and 7 bases, there was a span of 15 bases. The CDR3 DNA follows: TGTGCCAGCTCTCAAGATCAGCGGAATGAGCAGTTCTTC. As protein: CASSQDQRNEQFF.

This clonotype was seen many times. The rearrangement uses TRBV6-2 or TRBV6-3 and TRBJ1-5; D gene ambiguous. The CDR3 length is 15 residues. The germline V gene encodes CDR1 MNHEY and CDR2 SVGEGT. Trimming removed 3 bases from V and 6 bases from J, with 15 bases in between. CDR3 coding DNA: TGTGCCAGCAGTTATTTCGCGAGGTCTGGTCAGCCCCAGCATTTT. Translation: CASSYFARSGQPQHF.

This clonotype was detected only a few times. CDR3 protein: CSVEVRGGTDTQYF. In DNA form, the CDR3 reads TGCAGCGTTGAGGTCCGGGGGGGCACAGATACGCAGTATTTT. The chain uses TRBV29-1 and TRBJ2-3; TRBD2 aligns across 7 bases. The CDR3 is 14 residues long. The V and J ends lost 3 bases and 1 base, in that order; junction bases with no gene match: 4. Germline CDR1 is SQVTM and CDR2 is ANQGSEA.

Remarks on this clonotype: A junction boundary mismatches the germline segment, possibly from a read error. The chain has TRBV20-1 and TRBJ2-1; TRBD1 might be the D (6 bases). The germline V gene has CDR1 DFQATT and CDR2 SNEGSKA (reference sequence). The CDR3 runs 16 residues. CDR3 sequence: CSARPRKQGPYSEQFF. CDR3 in DNA: TGCAGTGCTAGACCACGGAAACAGGGTCCCTACAGTGAGCAGTTCTTC.

A few counts support this clonotype. The chain has TRBV2 and TRBJ2-7, with 9 bases identical to TRBD2. Germline CDR1 is SNHLY and CDR2 is FYNNEI. Unmatched junction bases numbered 9, after V lost 0 bases and J lost 0 bases. The CDR3 extends over 18 amino acids. The CDR3 nucleotides read TGTGCCAGCAGTGAAGCGCTTATTAGCGGGGGCCTCTCCTACGAGCAGTACTTC. Amino acid sequence: CASSEALISGGLSYEQYF.

This clonotype was seen many times. This chain joins TRBV6-1 and TRBJ2-7, with 7 bases fitting TRBD1. From germline, CDR1 is MNHNS and CDR2 SASEGT. The CDR3 consists of 13 residues. The trim removed 2 bases at V and 3 bases at J, leaving 1 base unmatched. The CDR3 nucleotides are TGTGCCAGCAGTGAAAGACAGGGCTACGAGCAGTACTTC. Translating gives CASSERQGYEQYF.

There are a few counts of this clonotype. The chain couples TRBV28 to TRBJ2-2; 9 positions agree with TRBD1. This CDR3 comprises 16 residues. The junction had 8 bases not matched to a gene; V was cut back by 4 bases and J by 5 bases. Germline-derived CDR1 and CDR2 are MDHEN and SYDVKM. DNA of the CDR3: TGTGCCAGCAGTTCCGCCGGGACAGGGAATACCGGGGAGCTGTTTTTT. This gives the protein CASSSAGTGNTGELFF.

This clonotype was seen just once. This sequence joins TRBV10-3 and TRBJ2-5; D perhaps matches TRBD2 (5 bases). V was shortened by 1 base and J by 5 bases, with 14 bases between the two germline ends. The germline V gene encodes CDR1 ENHRY and CDR2 SYGVKD. This CDR3 spans 15 amino acids. CDR3 nucleotide sequence: TGTGCCATCAGTGAGTTTTGGGAGCCCCGGGAGACCCAGTACTTC. Its protein product is CAISEFWEPRETQYF.

This chain uses TRBV4-1 with TRBJ1-2, with D possibly being TRBD1 (6 bases). Looked up from germline, CDR1 is MGHRA and CDR2 is YSYEKL. Trimming shortened V by 1 base and J by 6 bases, and 12 bases separated the two germline ends. This CDR3 has 14 residues. CDR3 amino acids: CASSQVQGLNGYTF. DNA of the CDR3: TGCGCCAGCAGCCAAGTACAGGGCCTAAATGGCTACACCTTC.

This clonotype was observed a handful of times. This chain links TRBV12-3 or TRBV12-4 with TRBJ2-7; 8 bases align to TRBD1. V shed 7 bases and J 7 bases; nucleotides not matched to a gene: 9. This CDR3 contains 13 residues. Here the CDR3 reads CASTVGRGREQYF. CDR3 in DNA: TGTGCCAGCACCGTGGGCAGGGGGCGAGAGCAGTACTTC.

This clonotype was counted a few times. The chain is built from TRBV7-2 and TRBJ2-2, with 8 bases lining up with TRBD1. The germline gives CDR1 SGHTA, CDR2 FQGNSA. The trim removed 0 bases at V and 8 bases at J, leaving 8 bases unmatched. This CDR3 has 16 residues. CDR3 sequence reads: CASSLAWTGRGGELFF. DNA of the CDR3: TGTGCCAGCAGCTTAGCTTGGACAGGGCGTGGGGGGGAGCTGTTTTTT.

This clonotype was observed at least ten times. The V gene is TRBV28, the J gene TRBJ2-5; possible D gene TRBD1, 6 bases. The CDR3 is made up of 14 amino acids. Germline V lookup: CDR1 MDHEN, CDR2 SYDVKM. The V and J ends lost 2 bases and 2 bases respectively, with 9 bases between them. CDR3 sequence reads: CASSLIGQQETQYF. The CDR3 DNA is TGTGCCAGCAGTTTAATCGGACAGCAAGAGACCCAGTACTTC.

This clonotype was found a few times. The DNA of the CDR3 is TGTGCCAGCAGCTTAAACAGGGGGGGTGCAACTAATGAAAAACTGTTTTTT. It is translated as CASSLNRGGATNEKLFF. The chain has TRBV7-8 and TRBJ1-4; 8 bases map to TRBD1. CDR3 length equals 17 residues. The V gene's germline CDR1 is SGHVS and CDR2 FQNEAQ. The V and J ends lost 2 bases and 0 bases, in that order; junction bases with no gene match: 5.

The table lists this clonotype with a few counts. V usage is TRBV12-3 or TRBV12-4 and J usage is TRBJ2-7; unclear D gene. V was clipped by 2 bases and J by 7 bases, with 3 bases between them. This CDR3 has 10 residues. This CDR3 is CASSLWEQYF. The DNA for the CDR3 is TGTGCCAGCAGTTTATGGGAGCAGTACTTC.

The chain has TRBV20-1 and TRBJ2-5; a possible D gene is TRBD2 (7 bases). Trimming took 2 bases from V and 1 from J, leaving 11 bases between them. The CDR3 runs to 14 residues. The germline gives CDR1 DFQATT, CDR2 SNEGSKA (reference sequence). CDR3 in amino acids: CSARSRGGQETQYF. The CDR3 bases are TGCAGTGCTAGATCGAGGGGGGGCCAAGAGACCCAGTACTTC.